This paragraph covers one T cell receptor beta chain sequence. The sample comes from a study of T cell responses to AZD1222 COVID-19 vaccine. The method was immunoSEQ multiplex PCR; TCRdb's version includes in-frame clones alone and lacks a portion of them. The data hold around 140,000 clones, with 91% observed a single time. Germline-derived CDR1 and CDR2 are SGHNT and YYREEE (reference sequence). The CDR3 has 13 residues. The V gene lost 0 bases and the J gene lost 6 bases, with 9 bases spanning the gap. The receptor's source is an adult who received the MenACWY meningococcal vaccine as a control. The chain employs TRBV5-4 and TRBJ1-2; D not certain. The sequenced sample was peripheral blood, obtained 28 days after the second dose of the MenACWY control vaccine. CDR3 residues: CASSLAARDGYTF. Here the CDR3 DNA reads TGTGCCAGCAGCTTGGCCGCGCGGGATGGCTACACCTTC.